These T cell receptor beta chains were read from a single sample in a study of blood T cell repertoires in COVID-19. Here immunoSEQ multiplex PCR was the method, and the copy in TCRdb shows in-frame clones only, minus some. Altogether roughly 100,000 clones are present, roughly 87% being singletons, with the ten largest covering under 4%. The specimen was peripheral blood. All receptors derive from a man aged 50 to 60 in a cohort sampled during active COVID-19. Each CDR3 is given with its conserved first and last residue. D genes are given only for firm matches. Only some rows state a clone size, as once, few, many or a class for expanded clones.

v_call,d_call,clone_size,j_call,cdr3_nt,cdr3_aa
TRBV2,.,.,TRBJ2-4,TGTGCCAGCAGTCGCGCAATAGCCAAAAACATTCAGTACTTC,CASSRAIAKNIQYF
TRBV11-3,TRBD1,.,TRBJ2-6,TGTGCCAGCAGCTTAGTGGGGACAGGTGACTCTGGGGCCAACGTCCTGACTTTC,CASSLVGTGDSGANVLTF
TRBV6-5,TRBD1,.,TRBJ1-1,TGTGCCAGCAGTTACTCGACAGGGGCGGGCACTGAAGCTTTCTTT,CASSYSTGAGTEAFF
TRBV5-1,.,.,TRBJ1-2,TGCGCCAGCAGCTTAGTTGGCAGGCCCCCCGGGGGCTATGGCTACACCTTC,CASSLVGRPPGGYGYTF
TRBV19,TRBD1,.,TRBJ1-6,TGTGCCAGTCAACCGACAGGGGGCTTTAATTCACCCCTCCACTTT,CASQPTGGFNSPLHF
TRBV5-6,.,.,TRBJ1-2,TGTGCCAGCAGCTTGGAAGGGAGGCCTGACTATGGCTACACCTTC,CASSLEGRPDYGYTF
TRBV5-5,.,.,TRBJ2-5,TGTGCCAGCAGCACCCAACCCCAGGGGCAAGAGACCCAGTACTTC,CASSTQPQGQETQYF
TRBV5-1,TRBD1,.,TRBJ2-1,TGCGCCAGCAGGAGGATCCAGGGGGCTATTGAGCAGTTCTTC,CASRRIQGAIEQFF
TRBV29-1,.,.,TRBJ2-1,TGCAGCGTGGTGTCGGCGGATGAGCAGTTCTTC,CSVVSADEQFF
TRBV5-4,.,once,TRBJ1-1,TGTGCCAGCAGCGGCCAGGGATCGAACACTGAAGCTTTCTTT,CASSGQGSNTEAFF
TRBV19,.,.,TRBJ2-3,TGTGCCAGTAGTAAGGCGGTGAACACAGATACGCAGTATTTT,CASSKAVNTDTQYF
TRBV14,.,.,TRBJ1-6,TGTGCCAGCAGCCAAACGACGGGGTTTAGGACACCCCTCCACTTT,CASSQTTGFRTPLHF
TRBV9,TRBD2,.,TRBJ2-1,TGTGCCAGCAGCGTAGCTACGACTAGCGCCTACAATGAGCAGTTCTTC,CASSVATTSAYNEQFF
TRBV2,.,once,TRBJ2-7,TGTGCCAGCAGTGTTCCGGTGGTGTACGAGCAGTACTTC,CASSVPVVYEQYF
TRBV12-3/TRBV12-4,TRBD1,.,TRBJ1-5,TGTGCCAGCAGGGGACAGAGCAATCAGCCCCAGCATTTT,CASRGQSNQPQHF
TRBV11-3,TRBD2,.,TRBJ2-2,TGTGCCAGCAGCTTAGTCGGGGGGGAGGCCGGGGAGCTGTTTTTT,CASSLVGGEAGELFF
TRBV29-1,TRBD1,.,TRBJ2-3,TGCAGCGCGTCGAAGGCAGGGGGAACAGATACGCAGTATTTT,CSASKAGGTDTQYF
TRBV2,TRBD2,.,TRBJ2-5,TGTGCCAGCAGTGACTTAGCGGGGGGGCAAGAGACCCAGTACTTC,CASSDLAGGQETQYF
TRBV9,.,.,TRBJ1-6,TGTGCCAGCAGCGTAAAAAATGGCTCACCCCTCCACTTT,CASSVKNGSPLHF
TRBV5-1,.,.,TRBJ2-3,TGCGCCAGCAGCAGTACCCCGACTAGTTCAGATACGCAGTATTTT,CASSSTPTSSDTQYF
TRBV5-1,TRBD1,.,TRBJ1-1,TGCGCCAGCAGCTTTCAGGGGGGGAACACTGAAGCTTTCTTT,CASSFQGGNTEAFF
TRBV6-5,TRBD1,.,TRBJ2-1,TGTGCCAGCCGGTGGACAGGGCGCTCTGAGCAGTTCTTC,CASRWTGRSEQFF